In this sample, the clone carrying this T cell receptor beta chain turned up many times. What it binds is unknown. This record belongs to a study of neurological immune-mediated disorders. Synthesis of cDNA was accomplished via 5'RACE employing 10-nucleotide random UMIs. TCRdb used MiXCR to reprocess the 5' RACE reads, holding one entry per CDR3 protein. The profile covers under 90,000 distinct CDR3 sequences, with roughly 3.3% appearing a single time and around 2.7% taken by the ten largest. The starting material, 2 million PBMCs stored at -80 C, gave rise to the unsorted libraries. Study-wide points: No sharing of CDR3 amino acid sequences was observed among expanded clones across subjects, suggesting private repertoires in all groups.

Germline assignment: CDR1 SEHNR and CDR2 FQNEAQ (reference sequence). V was cut by 5 bases and J by 4 bases, with 21 bases left in between. The CDR3 covers 18 residues. This clonotype was sampled from a woman in her fifties or sixties with multiple sclerosis. The sequenced sample was PBMCs. The chain has TRBV7-9 and TRBJ2-6; D unresolved. The DNA for the CDR3 is TGTGCCAGCAGCCCCCCGGGTCCTATGCCCGCCGGGGCCAACGTCCTGACTTTC. It encodes CASSPPGPMPAGANVLTF.